The source of this T cell receptor (beta chain) is a study of CD4 T cells in relation to SARS-CoV-2 and coronaviruses. Study results and caveats: Crossreactivity was assessed only for spike protein, not other viral proteins.

Points on this clone: Its matching antigen is unknown.

Some clones are missing from TCRdb's copy, which holds only in-frame ones; the method was immunoSEQ multiplex PCR. The sample lists approximately 59,000 clones; around 87% were seen once. CD4+ T cells from unexposed donors were obtained before the COVID-19 pandemic (2011-2018). CDR1 is GTSNPN, CDR2 SVGIG, per germline (reference sequence). V shed 1 base and J 10 bases; nucleotides not matched to a gene: 10. The CDR3 runs 13 residues. The chain joins TRBV30 to TRBJ2-7, with TRBD1 matching 7 bases. What was sequenced was memory CD4+ T cells from PBMCs. The receptor was isolated from a human donor in good health. The DNA for the CDR3 is TGTGCCTGGAGTGCCTCGGGACAGCCCTTTCAGTACTTC. Protein product: CAWSASGQPFQYF.